This entry describes one T cell receptor (beta chain). The antigen remains unidentified. Generated by immunoSEQ multiplex PCR, the TCRdb table keeps only in-frame clones and is missing some. This sample carries fewer than 150,000 clones, approximately 86% of them seen once, and the ten largest clones take about 1.5%. This specimen belongs to a study of T cell responses to AZD1222 COVID-19 vaccine. Turning to the study itself: Pooled together were second doses at about 4 or about 12 weeks. Study-level findings and limits: The peak T cell response came first, and repertoires were sampled only after it. Close to half of spike-specific TCRs reportedly recognize unmutated variant regions. Just a handful of people given AZD1222 tested seropositive at baseline.

V shed 0 bases and J shed 9 bases, with 6 bases lying between them. Germline V lookup: CDR1 MNHNS, CDR2 SASEGT. CDR3 size: 13 residues. V usage is TRBV6-1 and J usage is TRBJ1-6; no clear D gene. The sequence was obtained from an adult in good health. This material consisted of peripheral blood, taken on day 0 of AZD1222 vaccination. This CDR3 is CASSEALGSPLHF. As DNA, the CDR3 is TGTGCCAGCAGTGAAGCGCTTGGTTCACCCCTCCACTTT.